These 20 T cell receptor beta chains share one sample of origin, sequenced in a study of CD4+ T cells in melanoma. TCRdb's copy holds only in-frame clones and misses some; the assay was immunoSEQ multiplex PCR. The sample yields fewer than 15,000 clones, about three quarters seen once. The sequenced material came from cells from a culture (not recorded whether cultured in vitro). All receptors come from a human donor with melanoma.

This rearrangement joins TRBV16 to TRBJ1-2; 8 bases map to TRBD1. CDR1 and CDR2 from the germline V gene are KGHSY and FQNENV. The CDR3 is 17 amino acids. Unmatched junction bases numbered 10, after V lost 4 bases and J lost 0 bases. The CDR3 is CASSRARGTGTNYGYTF. The CDR3 coding sequence is TGTGCCAGCAGCCGAGCTAGGGGGACAGGCACTAACTATGGCTACACCTTC.

The chain is built from TRBV7-8 and TRBJ2-3, with D possibly TRBD1 on 6 matching bases. Germline V gene lookup returns CDR1 SGHVS and CDR2 FQNEAQ. The CDR3 totals 16 residues. The germline V and J ends were trimmed by 5 bases and 4 bases, with 19 bases remaining between them. For the CDR3, the DNA is TGTGCCAGCAGCCCACTCGGGCTACAGGGTGCAGATACGCAGTATTTT. Amino acid sequence: CASSPLGLQGADTQYF. The whole variable domain, filled in from reference TRBV7-8 and TRBJ2-3, reads GAGVSQSPRYKVAKRGQDVALRCDPISGHVSLFWYQQALGQGPEFLTYFQNEAQLDKSGLPSDRFFAERPEGSVSTLKIQRTQQEDSAVYLCASSPLGLQGADTQYFGPGTRLTVL.

The chain combines TRBV7-2 with TRBJ1-2, with 7 bases identical to TRBD1. V dropped 1 base and J dropped 8; count of bases not matched to a gene: 10. The CDR3 has 15 residues. CDR1 SGHTA and CDR2 FQGNSA come from the germline V gene. Here the CDR3 reads CASSLGFEGALGYTF. Here the CDR3 DNA reads TGTGCCAGCAGCTTAGGTTTTGAGGGGGCGCTGGGCTACACCTTC.

This clone was counted once. The rearrangement links TRBV2 to TRBJ2-4; weak D call: TRBD2 (7 bases). Trimming pared 11 bases from V and 5 bases from J, leaving 22 bases between. Germline CDR1 reads SNHLY; CDR2 reads FYNNEI. CDR3 length: 15 amino acids. The DNA for the CDR3 is TGTGCCGGCTCTCGGGCAGGGGAGGGGGAAAACATTCAGTACTTC. This translates into CAGSRAGEGENIQYF. Full variable domain (rest looked up from reference TRBV2 and TRBJ2-4): EPEVTQTPSHQVTQMGQEVILRCVPISNHLYFYWYRQILGQKVEFLVSFYNNEISEKSEIFDDQFSVERPDGSNFTLKIRSTKLEDSAMYFCAGSRAGEGENIQYFGAGTRLSVL.

The CDR3 region has the DNA TGTGCCAGGCTGGTAGGGTACTACGAGCAGTACTTC. Its protein is CARLVGYYEQYF. The V gene is TRBV6-5, the J gene TRBJ2-7; D is ambiguous. This CDR3 contains 12 residues. The V gene's germline CDR1 is MNHEY and CDR2 SVGAGI. V was pared by 9 bases and J by 3 bases, with 12 bases between.

This chain uses TRBV27 with TRBJ1-2; TRBD1 is a possible D gene (5 bases). This CDR3 comprises 14 residues. CDR1 and CDR2 from the germline V gene are MNHEY and SMNVEV (reference sequence). V was cut by 0 bases and J by 4 bases, with 9 bases left in between. CDR3 protein: CASSLSREFYGYTF. The CDR3 nucleotides read TGTGCCAGCAGTTTATCCAGGGAGTTCTATGGCTACACCTTC.

This chain connects TRBV9 to TRBJ2-1; tentative D call: TRBD1 (6 bases). The CDR3 length is 15 residues. V lost 0 bases to trimming and J lost 3 bases, with 10 bases between them. Germline lookup yields CDR1 SGDLS and CDR2 YYNGEE. CDR3 DNA: TGTGCCAGCAGCGTAGGAAGACAGGACTACAATGAGCAGTTCTTC. This gives the protein CASSVGRQDYNEQFF.

Only a few counts were recorded for this clone. The rearrangement uses TRBV7-6 and TRBJ2-1; 15 bases map to TRBD2. V lost 3 bases, J lost 0 bases, and 3 bases stayed unmatched. The CDR3 is 18 amino acids. Germline assignment: CDR1 SGHVS and CDR2 FNYEAQ. CDR3 bases: TGTGCCAGCAGCTTTGGACTAGCGGGGGGGCTCTCCTACAATGAGCAGTTCTTC. Translation gives CASSFGLAGGLSYNEQFF.

The V gene is TRBV18, the J gene TRBJ2-1, with D uncertain. The germline V gene encodes CDR1 KGHSH and CDR2 LQKENI. This CDR3 contains 13 residues. Trimming removed 6 bases from V and 5 bases from J, with 11 bases in between. CDR3 protein: CASSPGFDNEQFF. The CDR3 nucleotides are TGTGCCAGCTCCCCCGGGTTTGACAATGAGCAGTTCTTC.

This clone was observed a handful of times. The gene calls are TRBV5-8 and TRBJ2-3; 15 nucleotides match TRBD2. The CDR3 sequence is 17 residues long. J gave up 5 bases and V 4 bases, and 8 bases lay outside the gene matches. The germline V gene encodes CDR1 SGHTS and CDR2 YDEGEE. This CDR3 reads CASSQPGLAGGRDTQYF. CDR3 in DNA: TGTGCCAGCAGCCAGCCGGGACTAGCGGGGGGAAGAGATACGCAGTATTTT.

The chain combines TRBV9 with TRBJ2-1, with a possible D match to TRBD2 (6 bases). CDR3 length equals 16 residues. Trimming took off 0 bases at V and 0 bases at J, with 10 bases between the two ends. In germline, CDR1 is SGDLS, CDR2 YYNGEE. The chain's CDR3 is CASSVGGRSSYNEQFF. The CDR3 region has the DNA TGTGCCAGCAGCGTAGGGGGGAGGAGCTCCTACAATGAGCAGTTCTTC.

This chain links TRBV12-5 with TRBJ2-2, with D perhaps TRBD1 (5 bases). Trimming took 0 bases from V and 4 from J, leaving 6 bases between them. The CDR3 sequence is 14 residues long. Germline assignment: CDR1 LGHNT and CDR2 FRNRAP. This CDR3 is CASGLVGRTGELFF. Written as DNA, the CDR3 is TGTGCTAGTGGTTTGGTGGGGCGCACCGGGGAGCTGTTTTTT.

This rearrangement joins TRBV19 to TRBJ1-2, with TRBD1 matching 8 bases. Unmatched junction bases numbered 3, after V lost 3 bases and J lost 0 bases. From germline, CDR1 is LNHDA and CDR2 SQIVND (reference sequence). The CDR3 covers 15 residues. CDR3 nucleotide sequence: TGTGCCAGTAGTATCGGGACAGGCACTAACTATGGCTACACCTTC. This translates into CASSIGTGTNYGYTF.

The genes are TRBV7-2 and TRBJ1-5; D uncertain. V shed 5 bases and J shed 9 bases, with 14 bases lying between them. Germline assignment: CDR1 SGHTA and CDR2 FQGNSA. The CDR3 covers 13 residues. The CDR3 bases are TGTGCCAGCAGCGCGGCCTGGAACCGGCCCCAGCATTTT. Translation gives CASSAAWNRPQHF. The full variable domain, its missing parts supplied by reference TRBV7-2 and TRBJ1-5, is GAGVSQSPSNKVTEKGKDVELRCDPISGHTALYWYRQSLGQGLEFLIYFQGNSAPDKSGLPSDRFSAERTGGSVSTLTIQRTQQEDSAVYLCASSAAWNRPQHFGDGTRLSIL.

V gene TRBV2 combines with J gene TRBJ1-5; D ambiguous. Germline V gives CDR1 SNHLY, CDR2 FYNNEI. This CDR3 contains 15 residues. Deletions cut 6 bases from V and 4 bases from J, with 16 bases between. CDR3 nucleotide sequence: TGTGCCAGCAGCCCTCGGGAGGGCGGTAATCAGCCCCAGCATTTT. Translation gives CASSPREGGNQPQHF.

The CDR3 DNA is TGCGCCAGCAGCTTAGAAGGACAGTCCACTGAAGCTTTCTTT. It codes for CASSLEGQSTEAFF. This chain connects TRBV5-1 to TRBJ1-1; possibly TRBD1 for D (6 bases). CDR3 length: 14 amino acids. The V gene lost 2 bases and the J gene lost 4 bases, with 12 bases spanning the gap. Germline CDR1 SGHRS, CDR2 YFSETQ.

The V gene is TRBV6-1, the J gene TRBJ2-3, with D perhaps matching TRBD1 (5 bases). The germline V gene has CDR1 MNHNS and CDR2 SASEGT. Trimming removed 8 bases from V and 5 bases from J, with 17 bases in between. This CDR3 spans 14 amino acids. CDR3: CASCRAGSGDTQYF. The CDR3 coding sequence is TGTGCCAGCTGCAGGGCCGGCTCAGGAGATACGCAGTATTTT.

This clone was detected only once. This chain links TRBV5-4 with TRBJ2-2; 9 nucleotides align to TRBD1. CDR3 length: 15 residues. CDR1 is SGHNT and CDR2 is YYREEE in the germline V gene (reference sequence). V shed 5 bases, J shed 2 bases, and the junction held 4 bases outside the gene matches. The CDR3 DNA reads TGTGCCAGCAGAAAGGGACAGGGAAACACCGGGGAGCTGTTTTTT. Encoded protein: CASRKGQGNTGELFF.

This chain links TRBV15 with TRBJ2-7; TRBD2 matches at 10 bases. J gave up 4 bases and V 5 bases, and 14 bases lay outside the gene matches. This CDR3 region has 17 residues. Germline CDR1 and CDR2: LNHNV and YYDKDF (reference sequence). CDR3 protein: CATSQLGASGGAYEQYF. CDR3 in DNA: TGTGCCACCAGCCAACTGGGGGCGAGCGGGGGGGCATACGAGCAGTACTTC.

The rearrangement joins TRBV6-5 to TRBJ1-5; no firm D call. The CDR3 has 13 residues. Looked up from germline, CDR1 is MNHEY and CDR2 is SVGAGI. V was shortened by 1 base and J by 4 bases, with 5 bases between the two germline ends. The CDR3 DNA follows: TGTGCCAGCAGTTACTTAGAGAATCAGCCCCAGCATTTT. This translates into CASSYLENQPQHF.